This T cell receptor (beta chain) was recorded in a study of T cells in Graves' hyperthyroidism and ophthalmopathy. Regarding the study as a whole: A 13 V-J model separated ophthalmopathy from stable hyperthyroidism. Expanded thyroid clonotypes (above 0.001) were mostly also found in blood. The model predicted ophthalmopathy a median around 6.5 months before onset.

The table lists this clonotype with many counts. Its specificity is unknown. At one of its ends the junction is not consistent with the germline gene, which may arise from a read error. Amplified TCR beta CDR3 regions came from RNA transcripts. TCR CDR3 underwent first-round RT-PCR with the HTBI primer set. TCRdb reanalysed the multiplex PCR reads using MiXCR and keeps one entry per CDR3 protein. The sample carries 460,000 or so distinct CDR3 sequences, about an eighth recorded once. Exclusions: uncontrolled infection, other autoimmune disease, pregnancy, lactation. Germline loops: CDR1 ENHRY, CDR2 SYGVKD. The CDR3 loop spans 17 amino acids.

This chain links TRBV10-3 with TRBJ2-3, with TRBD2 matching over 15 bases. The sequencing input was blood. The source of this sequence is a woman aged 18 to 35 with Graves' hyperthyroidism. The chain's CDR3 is CAIKGLAGGHDTNTQYF. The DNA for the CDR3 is TGTGCCATAAAGGGACTAGCGGGAGGCCACGACACAAATACGCAGTATTTT.